Listed here are 8 T cell receptor beta chains from one sample, sequenced in a study of glioma-infiltrating T cells. Amplification of TCR alpha and beta CDR3 regions from RNA used iRepertoire nested multiplex PCR. TCRdb reanalysed the multiplex PCR reads using MiXCR and keeps one entry per CDR3 protein. Altogether about 180,000 distinct CDR3 sequences are present, more than 35% being singletons, with the ten largest covering roughly 5.2%. Sequenced input: glioma tissue, nonneoplastic brain tissue, or PBMCs (not recorded which). These receptors were collected from a human donor with low-grade glioma or glioblastoma, undergoing nonglioma brain surgery, or in good health (not recorded which).

Notes on this clonotype: This could be a read error, since a much larger clone is one nucleotide away. The gene calls are TRBV27 and TRBJ2-1; possible D gene TRBD2, 5 bases. Germline values: CDR1 MNHEY, CDR2 SMNVEV (reference sequence). The CDR3 spans 14 residues. V lost 2 bases and J 8 bases, leaving 13 bases between the germline ends. DNA of the CDR3: TGTGCCAGCAGTTTAGACACGGGGTTTGATGAGCAGTTCTTC. Protein: CASSLDTGFDEQFF.

In this sample, this clonotype turned up many times. V is TRBV20-1 and J is TRBJ2-3, with D perhaps TRBD2 (6 bases). The CDR3 covers 14 residues. Trimming took off 5 bases at V and 2 bases at J, with 14 bases between the two ends. Germline loops: CDR1 DFQATT, CDR2 SNEGSKA (reference sequence). The CDR3 DNA follows: TGCAGTGCTCCCGGGAGTCGCTCCACAGATACGCAGTATTTT. As protein: CSAPGSRSTDTQYF.

In the case of this clonotype: This may be a read error, as it is one base from a much larger clone. The chain links TRBV12-3 or TRBV12-4 to TRBJ2-7, with TRBD1 matching over 8 bases. This CDR3 contains 13 residues. CDR3 amino acids: CAGRRQGYYEQYF. Here the CDR3 DNA reads TGTGCCGGCAGGCGACAGGGGTACTACGAGCAGTACTTC.

The count of this clonotype is one. The chain employs TRBV19 and TRBJ2-2, with D tentatively TRBD2 (5 bases). Germline-derived CDR1 and CDR2 are LNHDA and SQIVND (reference sequence). The CDR3 contains 16 residues. V dropped 5 bases and J dropped 2 bases, with 15 bases sitting between them. CDR3: CASSSPLAINTGELFF. The CDR3 nucleotides are TGTGCCAGTAGTTCCCCGTTAGCGATCAACACCGGGGAGCTGTTTTTT. Drawing the rest from reference TRBV19 and TRBJ2-2, the complete variable domain is DGGITQSPKYLFRKEGQNVTLSCEQNLNHDAMYWYRQDPGQGLRLIYYSQIVNDFQKGDIAEGYSVSREKKESFPLTVTSAQKNPTAFYLCASSSPLAINTGELFFGEGSRLTVL.

The chain links TRBV27 to TRBJ2-2; 7 bases align to TRBD2. This CDR3 has 14 amino acids. Germline lookup yields CDR1 MNHEY and CDR2 SMNVEV (reference sequence). V shed 6 bases, J shed 3 bases, and the junction held 4 bases outside the gene matches. CDR3 DNA sequence: TGTGCCAGCAGGCGGGCGGGGGACACCGGGGAGCTGTTTTTT. Its translation: CASRRAGDTGELFF.

In its sample, this clonotype was seen once. The chain combines TRBV28 with TRBJ1-1; D possibly corresponds to TRBD1 (5 bases). The CDR3 loop spans 17 amino acids. CDR1 and CDR2 from the germline V gene are MDHEN and SYDVKM. This CDR3 is CVSSFSPGVTDNTEAFF. As DNA, the CDR3 is TGTGTTAGCAGTTTTTCGCCCGGCGTGACAGACAACACTGAAGCTTTCTTT.

The J gene is TRBJ1-3, the V gene TRBV6-2 or TRBV6-3, with D possibly being TRBD1 (6 bases). Between the trimmed V and J ends, which lost 5 bases and 4 bases, there was a span of 12 bases. The CDR3 totals 14 residues. The germline V gene has CDR1 MNHEY and CDR2 SVGEGT. CDR3 sequence reads: CASSKGVSGNTIYF. The CDR3 nucleotides read TGTGCCAGCAGTAAGGGGGTTTCCGGAAACACCATATATTTT.

As regards this clonotype: This may arise from a read error, as a much more abundant clone is one base away. V is TRBV6-5 and J is TRBJ1-2; D not certain. V was cut by 5 bases and J by 9 bases, with 10 bases left in between. CDR1 and CDR2 (germline): MNHEY, SVGAGI. This CDR3 region has 11 residues. CDR3 in amino acids: CASSIGRCYTF. The CDR3 DNA reads TGTGCCAGCAGTATAGGGCGCTGCTACACCTTC.